These T cell receptor beta chains were read from a single sample in a study of T cell responses to AZD1222 COVID-19 vaccine. Sequencing used immunoSEQ multiplex PCR; TCRdb keeps in-frame clones, though not all of them. The sample holds more than 110,000 clones, roughly 90% seen once. The starting material was peripheral blood, obtained on day 0 of AZD1222 vaccination. Source of these receptors: an adult in good health. The CDR3 runs from the conserved cysteine through the conserved F or W.

V	J	CDR3
TRBV29-1	TRBJ1-4	CSVGPGVTNEKLFF
TRBV30	TRBJ1-5	CAWSPGTDFPQHF
TRBV5-5	TRBJ2-4	CASSLDPGGNIQYF
TRBV6-5	TRBJ2-5	CASIHSTVKETQYF
TRBV3-1/TRBV3-2	TRBJ1-6	CASSQRVIAGGSSYNSPLHF
TRBV5-1	TRBJ1-1	CASSLTGVARNTEAFF
TRBV29-1	TRBJ1-3	CSVDVRGGGSGNTIYF
TRBV18	TRBJ1-4	CASSPQAVSAEKLFF
TRBV11-3	TRBJ1-1	CASSLGLNTEAFF
TRBV27	TRBJ2-7	CASSLGRSYEQYF
TRBV19	TRBJ2-7	CASRTRNTPYEQYF
TRBV30	TRBJ2-1	CAWSGSLYNEQFF
TRBV18	TRBJ2-2	CASSPQASGGANTGELFF
TRBV12-3/TRBV12-4	TRBJ1-2	CASRPEGLGGYTF
TRBV13	TRBJ1-2	CASSFHGERGFPYGYTF
TRBV3-1/TRBV3-2	TRBJ2-3	CASSQVAGRTDTQYF
TRBV19	TRBJ1-2	CAGRGQDYGYTF
TRBV6-5	TRBJ1-2	CASGAFWGAGGYTF
TRBV16	TRBJ1-4	CASSISRGLQEKLFF
TRBV19	TRBJ2-2	CATGGGLNTGELFF
TRBV7-9	TRBJ2-7	CASSLPEESPYEQYF
TRBV5-4	TRBJ1-3	CASSPGQISGNTIYF
TRBV5-1	TRBJ2-2	CASSTPGQGANGELFF
TRBV2	TRBJ1-3	CASDRLVRDRGPSGNTIYF
TRBV9	TRBJ1-2	CASSGGTGGNYGYTF
TRBV7-2	TRBJ2-7	CASSFKGAGGSYEQYF
TRBV7-2	TRBJ1-1	CASSLDVSVNTEAFF
TRBV18	TRBJ2-2	CASSLKNTGELFF
TRBV20-1	TRBJ1-2	CSAALDYGYTF
TRBV9	TRBJ1-6	CASSVGEGATYNSPLHF
TRBV11-2	TRBJ2-7	CASSSYPGGGYEQYF
TRBV30	TRBJ2-5	CAWSVMAETQYF
TRBV4-2	TRBJ1-5	CASSQEDGVRAQHF
TRBV29-1	TRBJ1-2	CSMGQGVGYTF
TRBV5-6	TRBJ2-2	CASSFSREGRTGELFF
TRBV7-9	TRBJ1-1	CASSPNPGTNTEAFF
TRBV19	TRBJ2-1	CASSIVAGENEQFF
TRBV4-3	TRBJ2-7	CASSQDYGITYEQYF
TRBV18	TRBJ1-4	CASSSNRGENEKLFF
TRBV6-1	TRBJ1-2	CASSEVRGEGGNYGYTF
TRBV14	TRBJ2-7	CASSQLGPEPYEQYF
TRBV30	TRBJ1-6	CAWSSNNSPLHF
TRBV13	TRBJ1-4	CASSRPASGNGGATNEKLFF
TRBV27	TRBJ1-1	CASSTGTGLMNTEAFF
TRBV19	TRBJ1-4	CASSRLQEKLFF
TRBV5-1	TRBJ1-2	CASSFGLGTDYGYTF